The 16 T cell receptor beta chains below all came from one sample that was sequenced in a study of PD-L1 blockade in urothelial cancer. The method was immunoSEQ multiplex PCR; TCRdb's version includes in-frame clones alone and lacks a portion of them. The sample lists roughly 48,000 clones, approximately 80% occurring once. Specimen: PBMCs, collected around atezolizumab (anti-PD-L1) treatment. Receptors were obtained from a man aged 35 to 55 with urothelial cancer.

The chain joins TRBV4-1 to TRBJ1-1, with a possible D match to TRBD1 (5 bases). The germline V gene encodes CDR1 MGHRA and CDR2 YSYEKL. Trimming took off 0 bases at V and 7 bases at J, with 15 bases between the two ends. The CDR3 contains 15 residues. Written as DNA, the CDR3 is TGCGCCAGCAGCCAAGACTCGACAGCTTTTAATGAAGCTTTCTTT. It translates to CASSQDSTAFNEAFF.

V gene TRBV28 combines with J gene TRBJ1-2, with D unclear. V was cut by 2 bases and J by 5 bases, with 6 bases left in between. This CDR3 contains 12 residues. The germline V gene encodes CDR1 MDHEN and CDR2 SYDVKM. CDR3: CASSLRGYGYTF. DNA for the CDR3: TGTGCCAGCAGTTTAAGAGGATATGGCTACACCTTC.

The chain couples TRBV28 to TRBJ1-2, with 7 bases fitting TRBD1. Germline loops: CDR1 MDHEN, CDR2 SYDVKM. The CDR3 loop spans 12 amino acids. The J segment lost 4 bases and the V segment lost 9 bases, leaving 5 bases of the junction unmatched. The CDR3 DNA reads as TGTGCCAGTTCGGGACAGCTCTATGGCTACACCTTC. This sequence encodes CASSGQLYGYTF.

The CDR3 DNA reads as TGTGCCTGGAGCAGGGGGCGGTTGGACGGGGAGCTGTTTTTT. Protein product: CAWSRGRLDGELFF. This rearrangement joins TRBV30 to TRBJ2-2, with 8 bases fitting TRBD1. The CDR3 loop spans 14 amino acids. The V gene's germline CDR1 is GTSNPN and CDR2 SVGIG (reference sequence). The J segment lost 7 bases and the V segment lost 3 bases, leaving 7 bases of the junction unmatched.

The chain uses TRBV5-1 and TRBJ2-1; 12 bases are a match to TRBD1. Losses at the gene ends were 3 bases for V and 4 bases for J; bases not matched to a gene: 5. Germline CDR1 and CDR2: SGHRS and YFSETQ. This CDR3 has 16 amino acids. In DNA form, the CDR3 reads TGCGCCAGCAGCTCTCGGGACAGGGGGCTTTACAATGAGCAGTTCTTC. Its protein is CASSSRDRGLYNEQFF.

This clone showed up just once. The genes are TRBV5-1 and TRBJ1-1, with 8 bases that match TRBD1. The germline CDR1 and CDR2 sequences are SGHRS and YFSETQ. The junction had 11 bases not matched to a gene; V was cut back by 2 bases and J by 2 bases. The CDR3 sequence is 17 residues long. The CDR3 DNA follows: TGCGCCAGCAGCTTCGCCGGCAGGGGGCAGGCCAACACTGAAGCTTTCTTT. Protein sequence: CASSFAGRGQANTEAFF.

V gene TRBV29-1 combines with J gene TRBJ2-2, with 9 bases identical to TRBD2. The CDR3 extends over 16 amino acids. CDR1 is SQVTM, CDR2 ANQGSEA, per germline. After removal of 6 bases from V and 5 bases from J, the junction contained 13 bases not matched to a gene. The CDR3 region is CSVATLGLAGTGELFF. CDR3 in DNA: TGCAGCGTAGCTACCCTTGGGCTAGCGGGAACCGGGGAGCTGTTTTTT.

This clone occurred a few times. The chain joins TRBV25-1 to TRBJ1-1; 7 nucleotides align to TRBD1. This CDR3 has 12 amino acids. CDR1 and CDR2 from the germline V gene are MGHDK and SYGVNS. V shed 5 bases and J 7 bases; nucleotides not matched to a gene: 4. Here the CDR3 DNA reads TGTGCCAGCAGTCCCGGACAGGTTGAAGCTTTCTTT. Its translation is CASSPGQVEAFF.

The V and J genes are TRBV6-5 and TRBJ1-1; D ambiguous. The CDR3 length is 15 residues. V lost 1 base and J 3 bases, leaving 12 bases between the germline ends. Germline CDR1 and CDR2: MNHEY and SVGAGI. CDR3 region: CASSYYGVQDTEAFF. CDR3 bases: TGTGCCAGCAGTTACTACGGGGTACAAGACACTGAAGCTTTCTTT.

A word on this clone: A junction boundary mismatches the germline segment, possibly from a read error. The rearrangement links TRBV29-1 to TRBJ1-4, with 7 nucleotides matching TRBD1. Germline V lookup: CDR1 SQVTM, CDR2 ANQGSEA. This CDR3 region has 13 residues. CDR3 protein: CSVQDREGGKLFF. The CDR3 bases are TGCAGCGTTCAAGACAGGGAAGGGGGAAAACTGTTTTTT.

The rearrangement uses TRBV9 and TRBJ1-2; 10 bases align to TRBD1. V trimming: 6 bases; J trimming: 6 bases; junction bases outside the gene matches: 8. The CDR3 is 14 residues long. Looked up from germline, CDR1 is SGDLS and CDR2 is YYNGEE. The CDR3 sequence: CASNPDGTGDGYTF. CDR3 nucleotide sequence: TGTGCCAGCAACCCCGACGGGACAGGGGATGGCTACACCTTC.

As DNA, the CDR3 is TGTGCCACCAGCAGATCCCGGTACGAGCAGTACTTC. Residues: CATSRSRYEQYF. The chain carries TRBV15 and TRBJ2-7; D gene unclear. The CDR3 totals 12 residues. Trimming cost V 2 bases and J 4 bases, with 6 bases left between them. CDR1 and CDR2 from the germline V gene are LNHNV and YYDKDF (reference sequence).

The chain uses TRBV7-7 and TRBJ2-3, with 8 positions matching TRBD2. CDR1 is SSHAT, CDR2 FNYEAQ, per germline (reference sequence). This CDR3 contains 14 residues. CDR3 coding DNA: TGTGCTAGCGGAACGGACTTCCGGGGGGGTACGCAGTATTTT. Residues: CASGTDFRGGTQYF.

The CDR3 DNA follows: TGTGCCAGCAGTGAAGGTCCAGGGTTGGGAGAGACCCAGTACTTC. Encoded protein: CASSEGPGLGETQYF. This sequence joins TRBV6-1 and TRBJ2-5; D is perhaps TRBD1 (5 bases). Trimming removed 1 base from V and 4 bases from J, with 13 bases in between. This CDR3 is 15 amino acids long. The V gene's germline CDR1 is MNHNS and CDR2 SASEGT.

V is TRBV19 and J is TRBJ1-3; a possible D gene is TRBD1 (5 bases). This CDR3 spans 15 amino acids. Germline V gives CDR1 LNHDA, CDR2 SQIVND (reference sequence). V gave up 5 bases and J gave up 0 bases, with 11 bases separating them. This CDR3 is CASSSDNISGNTIYF. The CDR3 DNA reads TGTGCCAGTAGTTCGGACAACATCTCTGGAAACACCATATATTTT.

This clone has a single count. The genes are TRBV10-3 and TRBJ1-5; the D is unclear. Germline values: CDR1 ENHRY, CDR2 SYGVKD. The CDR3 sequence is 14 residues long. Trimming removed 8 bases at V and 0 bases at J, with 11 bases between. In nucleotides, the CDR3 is TGTGCCATCCGAGAGAGTCTTAGCAATCAGCCCCAGCATTTT. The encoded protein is CAIRESLSNQPQHF.